This T cell receptor (beta chain) was sequenced in a study of blood T cells in healthy people across ages. This clonotype came up a few times. This CDR3 comprises 16 residues. Germline assignment: CDR1 LGHDT and CDR2 YNNKEL (reference sequence). Trimming removed 0 bases from V and 2 bases from J, with 12 bases in between. For the second PCR, which ran for about 6 to 11 cycles, a sample-barcoded 5' primer and a J-beta primer mix were used. Sequencing yielded, for each sample, at least 3 million paired-end reads carrying CDR3. TCRdb ran MiXCR on the 5' RACE reads and lists one entry per CDR3 protein. In the table there are some 850,000 distinct CDR3 sequences, around a quarter of which are singletons. These data also featured in a second study, about T cells of mothers and their children. From that second work: Using the M1S primer, the second PCR added sample barcodes along with 2-4 random nucleotides.

The clonotype originates from a boy under 18 in good health. This rearrangement joins TRBV3-1 to TRBJ2-3; weak D call: TRBD2 (7 bases). The sample was blood. In DNA form, the CDR3 reads TGTGCCAGCAGCCAAGAGCTGGGGGGGGCCACAGATACGCAGTATTTT. Encoded protein: CASSQELGGATDTQYF.